The sequence of this TCR beta chain was determined in a study of human T cells and chemical hapten exposure. Study-wide findings and caveats: Alopecia in the donors means their immune response may deviate from healthy people's. TCRs at a frequency above 1 in 1000 stayed unchanged with DPC sensitization.

Time point specified: patch test 1, 2 weeks after DPC sensitization. The treatment is: therapeutic diphenylcyclopropenone sensitization with weekly scalp DPC. Individual cDNA molecules received unique molecular identifiers in the library. TCRdb recomputed calls from the RACE reads with MiXCR, one row per CDR3 protein. This table has tens of thousands of distinct CDR3 sequences, 32% appearing once. The CDR3 is made up of 16 amino acids. The germline CDR1 and CDR2 sequences are SGHRS and YFSETQ. Germline trimming cut 3 bases from V and 8 bases from J; bases unmatched to any gene: 11. Details on this clonotype: Its specificity is unknown.

The sample in question was whole blood, obtained in connection with sensitization to the hapten diphenylcyclopropenone (DPC). The chain uses TRBV5-1 and TRBJ2-2, with 9 bases fitting TRBD1. This receptor was identified in a man aged 40-55 years with alopecia areata. Some clones in this sample may be carry-over from other donors' samples. The CDR3 DNA is TGCGCCAGCAGCTCCCCCCATCGGACAGGGGTGGGGGAGCTGTTTTTT. Translated, it gives CASSSPHRTGVGELFF.